The next 14 T cell receptor beta chains were all read from a single sample in a study of blood T cell repertoires in COVID-19. Sequenced by immunoSEQ multiplex PCR; TCRdb stores in-frame clones only, minus some. The table lists some 340,000 clones, 85% to 95% of them singletons. The sample was PBMCs or T cells enriched from blood (not recorded which). All receptors derive from a woman in her thirties who had been exposed to COVID-19.

This rearrangement joins TRBV10-3 to TRBJ1-2, with D perhaps matching TRBD1 (6 bases). The CDR3 runs to 13 residues. V was cut by 5 bases and J by 4 bases, with 11 bases left in between. Germline lookup yields CDR1 ENHRY and CDR2 SYGVKD. DNA of the CDR3: TGTGCCATCAGTACAGGGAGCTCCTATGGCTACACCTTC. Its translation is CAISTGSSYGYTF.

V and J are TRBV6-4 and TRBJ1-3; the match to TRBD1 covers 7 bases. Germline loops: CDR1 MRHNA, CDR2 SNTAGT. V dropped 5 bases and J dropped 0; count of bases not matched to a gene: 10. The CDR3 spans 17 residues. CDR3 nucleotides: TGTGCCAGCAGTAGAGACAGGGCTCCCCTCTCTGGAAACACCATATATTTT. It specifies CASSRDRAPLSGNTIYF.

The rearrangement links TRBV24-1 to TRBJ2-5, with 9 bases lining up with TRBD1. The germline gives CDR1 KGHDR, CDR2 SFDVKD. With V trimmed by 3 bases and J by 5 bases, 18 bases remained unmatched. This CDR3 is built from 19 residues. The CDR3 here is CATSDPREPQGATRETQYF. The DNA for the CDR3 is TGTGCCACCAGTGATCCCCGGGAGCCACAGGGGGCAACGAGGGAGACCCAGTACTTC.

The gene calls are TRBV7-9 and TRBJ1-4; no reliable D call. The V end was cut by 1 base, the J end by 0 bases, with 9 bases between. Germline loops: CDR1 SEHNR, CDR2 FQNEAQ (reference sequence). The CDR3 contains 16 residues. The CDR3 coding sequence is TGTGCCAGCAGCTTAGGGTCAACTACAACTAATGAAAAACTGTTTTTT. Its translation: CASSLGSTTTNEKLFF.

The CDR3 DNA reads as TGTGCCAGCAGCTTCGGTTCGTACGGGACAGAGGCTGAAAAACTGTTTTTT. It encodes CASSFGSYGTEAEKLFF. V gene TRBV5-5 combines with J gene TRBJ1-4; TRBD1 aligns across 7 bases. V lost 2 bases, J lost 7 bases, and 14 bases stayed unmatched. The CDR3 runs 17 residues. CDR1 is SGHKS and CDR2 is YYEKEE in the germline V gene (reference sequence).

This sequence joins TRBV5-1 and TRBJ1-3; D remains unclear. In germline, CDR1 is SGHRS, CDR2 YFSETQ. The CDR3 contains 15 residues. V lost 3 bases and J 0 bases, leaving 10 bases between the germline ends. CDR3 in amino acids: CASSSVYPSGNTIYF. The CDR3 coding sequence is TGCGCCAGCAGCTCTGTCTACCCCTCTGGAAACACCATATATTTT.

The V and J genes are TRBV30 and TRBJ2-5; D not resolved. The CDR3 consists of 13 residues. Trimming left V 2 bases short and J 1 base short, with 8 bases between. Germline-derived CDR1 and CDR2 are GTSNPN and SVGIG (reference sequence). The CDR3 bases are TGTGCCTGGAGTCCAGGATCCCAAGAGACCCAGTACTTC. Encoded protein: CAWSPGSQETQYF.

The chain joins TRBV2 to TRBJ1-2, with D perhaps TRBD1 (6 bases). The CDR3 is 13 amino acids. Germline CDR1 and CDR2: SNHLY and FYNNEI. V was trimmed by 6 bases and J by 4 bases, leaving 12 bases between them. CDR3 residues: CASRPGQTYGYTF. CDR3 in DNA: TGTGCCAGCAGGCCAGGACAGACCTATGGCTACACCTTC. Based on the CDR3 plus reference TRBV2 and TRBJ1-2, the full variable domain is EPEVTQTPSHQVTQMGQEVILRCVPISNHLYFYWYRQILGQKVEFLVSFYNNEISEKSEIFDDQFSVERPDGSNFTLKIRSTKLEDSAMYFCASRPGQTYGYTFGSGTRLTVV.

The V call is TRBV20-1, the J call TRBJ1-4; 8 nucleotides line up with TRBD1. This CDR3 region has 15 residues. V lost 3 bases and J lost 2; bases outside the gene matches: 5. Germline V lookup: CDR1 DFQATT, CDR2 SNEGSKA (reference sequence). The CDR3 region is CSASPGTGTNEKLFF. The DNA of the CDR3 is TGCAGTGCTAGTCCCGGGACAGGTACTAATGAAAAACTGTTTTTT.

The V call is TRBV10-3, the J call TRBJ1-2, with TRBD1 matching over 8 bases. Trimming took 11 bases from V and 8 from J; bases not matched to a gene: 13. Germline CDR1 is ENHRY and CDR2 is SYGVKD. This CDR3 spans 13 amino acids. The CDR3 region is CAASGQGALGYTF. The CDR3 coding sequence is TGTGCCGCCAGTGGGCAGGGGGCTTTGGGCTACACCTTC.

The CDR3 coding sequence is TGTGCCATCAGTGGGGACAGCACTGAAGCTTTCTTT. This codes for CAISGDSTEAFF. The J gene is TRBJ1-1, the V gene TRBV10-3; 7 bases are a match to TRBD1. This CDR3 region has 12 residues. From germline, CDR1 is ENHRY and CDR2 SYGVKD. Germline trimming cut 4 bases from V and 4 bases from J; bases unmatched to any gene: 0.

This clone came up once. The V and J genes are TRBV6-5 and TRBJ2-5; 10 bases are a match to TRBD2. The CDR3 loop spans 13 amino acids. Trimming at V came to 6 bases and at J to 7 bases, leaving 5 bases not matched to a gene. In germline, CDR1 is MNHEY, CDR2 SVGAGI. CDR3 amino acids: CASSSGGVGTQYF. Written as DNA, the CDR3 is TGTGCCAGCAGCAGCGGGGGGGTGGGGACCCAGTACTTC.

The J gene is TRBJ2-3, the V gene TRBV19, with 7 bases aligning to TRBD1. Germline CDR1 LNHDA, CDR2 SQIVND (reference sequence). The CDR3 consists of 17 residues. Trimming took 3 bases from V and 4 from J; bases not matched to a gene: 13. CDR3 sequence: CASSIQKRQGQPDTQYF. The CDR3 DNA reads TGTGCCAGTAGTATCCAAAAACGACAGGGCCAGCCAGATACGCAGTATTTT.

The chain links TRBV4-2 to TRBJ1-5; 10 bases are shared with TRBD1. V trimming: 4 bases; J trimming: 2 bases; junction bases outside the gene matches: 5. The CDR3 has 16 residues. Looked up from germline, CDR1 is LGHNA and CDR2 is YNFKEQ. The DNA for the CDR3 is TGTGCCAGCAGCCGGGACAGGGGTCGGGGCAATCAGCCCCAGCATTTT. Its translation: CASSRDRGRGNQPQHF.